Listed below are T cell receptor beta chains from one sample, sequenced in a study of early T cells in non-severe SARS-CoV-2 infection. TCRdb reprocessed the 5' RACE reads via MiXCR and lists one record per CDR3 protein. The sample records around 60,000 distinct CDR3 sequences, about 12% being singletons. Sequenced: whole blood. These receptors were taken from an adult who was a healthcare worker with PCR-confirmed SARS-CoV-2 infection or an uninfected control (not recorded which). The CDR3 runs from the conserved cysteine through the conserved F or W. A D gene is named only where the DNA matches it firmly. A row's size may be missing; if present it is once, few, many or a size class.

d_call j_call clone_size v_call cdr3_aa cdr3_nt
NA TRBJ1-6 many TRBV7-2 CASSSDWTAQNSPLHF TGTGCCAGCAGCTCGGACTGGACGGCTCAGAATTCACCCCTCCACTTT
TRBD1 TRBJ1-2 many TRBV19 CASSPTGTGGFGYGYTF TGTGCCAGTAGTCCTACCGGGACAGGGGGATTTGGCTATGGCTACACCTTC
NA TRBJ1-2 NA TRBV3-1 CASSRSRDPLVAGYTF TGTGCCAGCAGCCGAAGCCGGGACCCCCTAGTAGCCGGCTACACCTTC
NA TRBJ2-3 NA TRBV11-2 CASSPPWGASTDTQYF TGTGCCAGCAGCCCCCCCTGGGGGGCTAGCACAGATACGCAGTATTTT
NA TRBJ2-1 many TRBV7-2 CASSLAVVNGDEQFF TGTGCCAGCAGCTTAGCGGTGGTGAACGGGGATGAGCAGTTCTTC
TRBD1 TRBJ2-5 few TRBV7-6 CASSLIPGQGGTQYF TGTGCCAGCAGCTTAATCCCGGGACAGGGAGGGACCCAGTACTTC
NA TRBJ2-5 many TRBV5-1 CASSPPLEIGTQYF TGCGCCAGCAGCCCCCCACTAGAGATCGGGACCCAGTACTTC
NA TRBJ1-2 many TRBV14 CASSQEGGSNYGYTF TGTGCCAGCAGCCAAGAGGGGGGTTCTAACTATGGCTACACCTTC
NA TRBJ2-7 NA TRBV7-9 CASSLLQSPYEQYF TGTGCCAGCAGCTTATTACAGTCCCCCTACGAGCAGTACTTC
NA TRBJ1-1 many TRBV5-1 CASRLVLNTEAFF TGCGCCAGCCGTTTAGTACTGAACACTGAAGCTTTCTTT
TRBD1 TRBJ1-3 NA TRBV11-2 CASSPRQGGGNTIYF TGTGCCAGCAGCCCTAGACAGGGAGGAGGAAACACCATATATTTT
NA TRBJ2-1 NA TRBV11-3 CASSYSGVHNEQFF TGTGCCAGCAGCTATTCGGGAGTTCACAATGAGCAGTTCTTC
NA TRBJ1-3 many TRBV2 CASSRQDSSFSSGNTIYF TGTGCCAGCTCCCGACAGGACTCCTCGTTTAGCTCTGGAAACACCATATATTTT
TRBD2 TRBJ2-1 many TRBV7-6 CASSQRGGHNEQFF TGTGCCAGCAGTCAGCGGGGGGGCCACAATGAGCAGTTCTTC
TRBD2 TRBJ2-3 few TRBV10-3 CAISLAGGPGVPDTQYF TGTGCCATCAGTCTAGCGGGGGGGCCAGGCGTCCCAGATACGCAGTATTTT
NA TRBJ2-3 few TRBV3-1 CASSPGTTNTQYF TGTGCCAGCAGCCCCGGGACAACCAATACGCAGTATTTT
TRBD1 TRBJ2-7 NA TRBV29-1 CSVEGVQGQGLYEQYF TGCAGCGTTGAAGGGGTCCAAGGACAGGGCCTCTACGAGCAGTACTTC
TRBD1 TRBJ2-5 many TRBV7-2 CASSGRDRRETQYF TGTGCCAGCAGCGGACGGGACAGACGAGAGACCCAGTACTTC
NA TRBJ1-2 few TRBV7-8 CASSLDGLGGGYTF TGTGCCAGCAGCTTAGATGGTCTAGGAGGAGGCTACACCTTC
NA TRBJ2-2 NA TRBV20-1 CSAPTPTSRNTGELFF TGCAGTGCTCCCACCCCTACTAGCCGGAACACCGGGGAGCTGTTTTTT
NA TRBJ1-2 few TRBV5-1 CASSLAAESPSNYGYTF TGCGCCAGCAGCTTGGCGGCGGAGAGTCCGTCTAACTATGGCTACACCTTC
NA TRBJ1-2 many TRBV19 CASSNRANYGYTF TGTGCCAGTAGTAACAGGGCTAACTATGGCTACACCTTC
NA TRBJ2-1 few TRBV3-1 CASSQEWGLEQFF TGTGCCAGCAGCCAAGAATGGGGCCTGGAGCAGTTCTTC
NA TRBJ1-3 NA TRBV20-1 CSASGILGTIYF TGCAGTGCTAGTGGGATTCTAGGCACCATATATTTT
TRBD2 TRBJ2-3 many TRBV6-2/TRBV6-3 CASARGAPSTDTQYF TGTGCCAGCGCGCGGGGGGCTCCCTCCACAGATACGCAGTATTTT
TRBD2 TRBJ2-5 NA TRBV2 CASSGASGAETQYF TGTGCCAGCAGTGGGGCTAGCGGGGCAGAGACCCAGTACTTC
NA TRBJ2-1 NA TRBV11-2 CASSQLYHEQFF TGTGCCAGCAGCCAGCTTTACCATGAGCAGTTCTTC
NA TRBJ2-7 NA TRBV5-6 CVSSLGWGTYEQYF TGTGTCAGCAGCTTGGGATGGGGGACCTACGAGCAGTACTTC
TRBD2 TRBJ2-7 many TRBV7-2 CASSRLAGAGEQYF TGTGCCAGCAGCCGACTAGCGGGCGCTGGAGAGCAGTACTTC
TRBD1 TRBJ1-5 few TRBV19 CASTSPPGGDNQPQHF TGTGCCAGTACCAGCCCCCCAGGGGGAGACAATCAGCCCCAGCATTTT
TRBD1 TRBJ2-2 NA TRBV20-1 CSALRTGGTGELFF TGCAGTGCCCTACGGACAGGCGGGACCGGGGAGCTGTTTTTT
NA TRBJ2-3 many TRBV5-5 CASSLYSGIADTQYF TGTGCCAGCAGCTTGTATTCAGGGATAGCAGATACGCAGTATTTT
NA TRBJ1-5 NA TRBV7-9 CASSFGAGAGEQPQHF TGTGCCAGCAGCTTTGGTGCAGGGGCGGGGGAACAGCCCCAGCATTTT
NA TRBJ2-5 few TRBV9 CASSPRYSQETQYF TGTGCCAGCAGCCCCCGGTATTCGCAAGAGACCCAGTACTTC
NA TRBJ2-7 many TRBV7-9 CASSLVRGEQYF TGTGCCAGCAGCTTAGTTCGGGGCGAGCAGTACTTC
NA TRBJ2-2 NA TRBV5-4 CASSWDAGELFF TGTGCCAGCAGCTGGGATGCCGGGGAGCTGTTTTTT
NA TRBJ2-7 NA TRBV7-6 CASSLVHSYEQYF TGTGCCAGCAGCTTAGTCCACTCCTACGAGCAGTACTTC
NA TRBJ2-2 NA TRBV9 CASSLNTGELFF TGTGCCAGCAGCCTTAACACCGGGGAGCTGTTTTTT
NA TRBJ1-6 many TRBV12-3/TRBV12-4 CASSGPVSTYNSPLHF TGTGCCAGCAGTGGGCCGGTCTCCACCTATAATTCACCCCTCCACTTT
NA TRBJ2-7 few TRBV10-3 CATVGLSSYEQYF TGTGCCACCGTGGGACTGAGCTCCTACGAGCAGTACTTC
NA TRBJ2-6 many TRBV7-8 CASSLAGGANVLTF TGTGCCAGCAGCTTAGCAGGGGGGGCCAACGTCCTGACTTTC
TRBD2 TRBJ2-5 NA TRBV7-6 CASRPLAGGGETQYF TGTGCCAGCAGACCCCTAGCGGGGGGCGGTGAGACCCAGTACTTC
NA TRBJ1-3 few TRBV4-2 CASSQERRQGTGNTIYF TGTGCCAGCAGCCAAGAAAGGCGCCAGGGGACTGGAAACACCATATATTTT
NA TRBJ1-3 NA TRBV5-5 CASSLEPSGPIYF TGTGCCAGCAGCTTAGAGCCTTCGGGGCCCATATATTTT
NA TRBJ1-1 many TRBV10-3 CAISVQANTEAFF TGTGCCATCAGTGTGCAGGCCAACACTGAAGCTTTCTTT
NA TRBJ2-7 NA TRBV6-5 CASTGAGAYEQYF TGTGCCAGCACTGGGGCAGGGGCCTACGAGCAGTACTTC
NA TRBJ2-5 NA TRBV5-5 CASSSLRAETQYF TGTGCCAGCAGCTCCCTGAGGGCGGAGACCCAGTACTTC
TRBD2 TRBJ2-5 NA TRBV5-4 CASSWASGERETQYF TGTGCCAGCAGCTGGGCTAGCGGCGAAAGGGAGACCCAGTACTTC
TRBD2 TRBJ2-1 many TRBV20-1 CSAHWDKRGSYNEQFF TGCAGTGCCCACTGGGACAAGCGGGGGTCCTACAATGAGCAGTTCTTC
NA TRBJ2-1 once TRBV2 CASTWQGLDEQFF TGTGCCAGCACTTGGCAGGGTCTCGATGAGCAGTTCTTC
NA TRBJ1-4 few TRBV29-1 CSVMDSTDEKLFF TGCAGCGTTATGGACAGTACCGATGAAAAACTGTTTTTT